This is a list of T cell receptor beta chains from one sample in a study of PD-1 blockade in classical Hodgkin lymphoma. Here immunoSEQ multiplex PCR was the method, and the copy in TCRdb shows in-frame clones only, minus some. Among under 45,000 clones listed, 55% to 70% were seen once. The sample in question was peripheral blood mononuclear cells (PBMCs), obtained before the fourth cycle of nivolumab. The origin of the receptors is a human donor with classical Hodgkin lymphoma. Both conserved end residues are part of each CDR3. D genes are given only for firm matches. Size is omitted from some rows. Given values are once, few, many or a class for expanded clones.

D gene	clone size	J gene	V gene	CDR3 DNA	CDR3 protein
TRBD1	few	TRBJ2-7	TRBV7-9	TGTGCCAGCAGCAGGGACAGCCCAGAGCAGTACTTC	CASSRDSPEQYF
NA	few	TRBJ1-2	TRBV29-1	TGCAGCGGTGGCGTCGGGGGTATTCAGGATGGCTACACCTTC	CSGGVGGIQDGYTF
TRBD1	NA	TRBJ1-5	TRBV28	TGTGCCAGCAGTCTAGGACAGGGCTACCAGCCCCAGCATTTT	CASSLGQGYQPQHF
NA	NA	TRBJ1-4	TRBV6-5	TGTGCCAGCAGTCCTGGAGAAAAACTGTTTTTT	CASSPGEKLFF
NA	NA	TRBJ1-2	TRBV4-1	TGCGCCAGCAGCCAAGAGTCGATCGGACAGTATGGCTACACCTTC	CASSQESIGQYGYTF
NA	NA	TRBJ2-2	TRBV9	TGTGCCAGCAGCGTAGGCAGGGAGAGCACCGGGGAGCTGTTTTTT	CASSVGRESTGELFF
TRBD2	NA	TRBJ2-1	TRBV19	TGTGCCAGTACTCGCTCAGGCGGGGGGTTAATGGTGCAGTTCTTC	CASTRSGGGLMVQFF
NA	NA	TRBJ1-2	TRBV6-6	TGTGCCAGCAGTTATGAAAAAACCAGTGGCTACACCTTC	CASSYEKTSGYTF
NA	once	TRBJ1-2	TRBV6-1	TGTGCCATACAAGGAGGACGGATATATGGCTACACCTTC	CAIQGGRIYGYTF
TRBD1	NA	TRBJ2-1	TRBV5-6	TGTGCCAGCAGCCTCCATACAGGGGGCGTCTACAATGAGCAGTTCTTC	CASSLHTGGVYNEQFF
NA	once	TRBJ2-3	TRBV10-3	TGTGCCATCAATAGGGGAAGCGGAAGCACAGATACGCAGTATTTT	CAINRGSGSTDTQYF
TRBD1	once	TRBJ1-2	TRBV5-5	TGTGCCAGCAGCGCCGGGACAGCTATTAACTATGGCTACACCTTC	CASSAGTAINYGYTF
NA	NA	TRBJ2-3	TRBV28	TGTGCCAGCACCGCGGGGATTAGCACAGATACGCAGTATTTT	CASTAGISTDTQYF
NA	NA	TRBJ2-7	TRBV27	TGTGCCAGCAGTTTGGGCAATGGGGAGCAGTACTTC	CASSLGNGEQYF
NA	NA	TRBJ2-7	TRBV18	TGTGCCAGCTCACCACAGGCTAGCAGGGCCTACGAGCAGTACTTC	CASSPQASRAYEQYF
NA	NA	TRBJ1-4	TRBV18	TGTGCCAGCTCACTGACTAATGAAAAACTGTTTTTT	CASSLTNEKLFF
TRBD1	few	TRBJ2-5	TRBV5-1	TGCGCCAGCAGCTTGGAGGGACAGATTCAAGAGACCCAGTACTTC	CASSLEGQIQETQYF
NA	NA	TRBJ2-2	TRBV5-1	TGCGCCAGCAGCCGCGGGGAGACGAACACCGGGGAGCTGTTTTTT	CASSRGETNTGELFF
NA	NA	TRBJ2-3	TRBV5-4	TGTGCCAGCAGCTTCTCTGACTCTGCAGATACGCAGTATTTT	CASSFSDSADTQYF
NA	NA	TRBJ1-5	TRBV19	TGTGCCAGTAATGAAGGGTTTCAGCCCCAGCATTTT	CASNEGFQPQHF
TRBD1	NA	TRBJ1-1	TRBV27	TGTGCCAGCAGTTGGGGGACAGGGAACACTGAAGCTTTCTTT	CASSWGTGNTEAFF
NA	few	TRBJ1-4	TRBV4-1	TGCGCCAGCAGCCAAGTTTGGCCTCTTGCAACTAATGAAAAACTGTTTTTT	CASSQVWPLATNEKLFF
NA	once	TRBJ2-7	TRBV30	TGTGCCCGGAGTGTAAGCCCAGAGGGCGAGCAGTACTTC	CARSVSPEGEQYF
NA	NA	TRBJ2-2	TRBV2	TGTGCCAGCGAAGGTGGCAGGGGAACCGGGGAGCTGTTTTTT	CASEGGRGTGELFF
TRBD1	NA	TRBJ1-6	TRBV10-2	TGCGCCAGCATTCGGGACAGGGATAATTCACCCCTCCACTTT	CASIRDRDNSPLHF
NA	NA	TRBJ2-1	TRBV28	TGTGCCAGCAGTTTAGGTAATGAGCAGTTCTTC	CASSLGNEQFF
TRBD1	once	TRBJ1-4	TRBV27	TGTGCCAGCAGCTTTTTCCCGGGACAGGGAGAAAAACTGTTTTTT	CASSFFPGQGEKLFF
TRBD1	NA	TRBJ2-7	TRBV29-1	TGCAGCGTTGAAAGGGGACAGGGTCTCTCCTACGAGCAGTACTTC	CSVERGQGLSYEQYF
NA	once	TRBJ2-3	TRBV7-7	TGTGCTAGCAGCTTAGGTAGCACAGATACGCAGTATTTT	CASSLGSTDTQYF
TRBD1	once	TRBJ1-1	TRBV7-9	TGTGCCAGCAGCCCCCTGGACAGGGGGGTAGACACTGAAGCTTTCTTT	CASSPLDRGVDTEAFF
NA	NA	TRBJ1-5	TRBV12-5	TGTGCTAGTGGCCCCTATAACCTGACAGTTCTAAATCAGCCCCAGCATTTT	CASGPYNLTVLNQPQHF
TRBD1	NA	TRBJ1-5	TRBV28	TGTGCCAGCATCCACAATTTGAGGGGGGACAGGGGCAATCAGCCCCAGCATTTT	CASIHNLRGDRGNQPQHF
TRBD1	NA	TRBJ2-5	TRBV30	TGTGCCTGGGTACTTTCAGGGGGCCAAGAGACCCAGTACTTC	CAWVLSGGQETQYF
NA	NA	TRBJ2-7	TRBV6-5	TGTGCCAGCAGTACCCCGGACACTCTATACGAGCAGTACTTC	CASSTPDTLYEQYF
NA	few	TRBJ2-1	TRBV6-1	TGTGCCAGCTGGGGAGCGTTTAGCAATGAGCAGTTCTTC	CASWGAFSNEQFF
NA	NA	TRBJ1-2	TRBV5-1	TGCGCCTCCAAGACCCGGACGGAGACTAACTATGGCTACACCTTC	CASKTRTETNYGYTF
NA	NA	TRBJ1-1	TRBV27	TGTGCCAGCAGTACACCCGGTTGGGGGACTGAAGCTTTCTTT	CASSTPGWGTEAFF
NA	NA	TRBJ1-2	TRBV6-6	TGTGCCAGCAGTTACTCAAAGGGCTACACCTTC	CASSYSKGYTF
TRBD1	NA	TRBJ1-1	TRBV19	TGTGCCGTCCCCAGGACAGGGGCTGAAGCTTTCTTT	CAVPRTGAEAFF
NA	medium-sized	TRBJ1-5	TRBV6-5	TGTGCCAGCAGCCCCGGGACTTATCAGCCCCAGCATTTT	CASSPGTYQPQHF
NA	NA	TRBJ1-3	TRBV6-5	TGTGCCAGCAGTCGGGGGTCTGGAAACACCATATATTTT	CASSRGSGNTIYF
NA	few	TRBJ2-5	TRBV7-2	TGTGCCAGCAAACCCGGTGGCGGGGCGACCCAGTACTTC	CASKPGGGATQYF
NA	NA	TRBJ2-5	TRBV28	TGTGCCAGCCGCCGGGAGACCCAGTACTTC	CASRRETQYF
TRBD1	NA	TRBJ1-4	TRBV28	TGTGCCAGCAGTCCGGACAGGGAATATGAAAAACTGTTTTTT	CASSPDREYEKLFF
NA	few	TRBJ2-1	TRBV7-2	TGTGCCAGCAGCTTAGGGCTAGCATCCTACAATGAGCAGTTCTTC	CASSLGLASYNEQFF
NA	NA	TRBJ2-7	TRBV7-2	TGTGCCAGCAGCTTCCCCCTGTTTCCAGGGAGGGGGTTGGGGGAGCAGTACTTC	CASSFPLFPGRGLGEQYF
NA	NA	TRBJ2-1	TRBV9	TGTGCCAGCAGCGAGGGAGTCAGCCCGAGTGAGCAGTTCTTC	CASSEGVSPSEQFF
NA	NA	TRBJ1-1	TRBV11-2	TGTGCCAGCAGCTTCCAGGTGAACACTGAAGCTTTCTTT	CASSFQVNTEAFF
NA	NA	TRBJ2-7	TRBV11-2	TGTGCCAGCAGCGCAACGACAGGTTACTACGAGCAGTACTTC	CASSATTGYYEQYF
NA	NA	TRBJ2-7	TRBV14	TGTGCCAGCAGCCCCCGTGAGCGGACCTACGAGCAGTACTTC	CASSPRERTYEQYF
TRBD1	NA	TRBJ2-1	TRBV7-2	TGTGCCAGCAGCCCTACCGGGACAGAAGCGTCCGATGAGCAGTTCTTC	CASSPTGTEASDEQFF
NA	few	TRBJ2-7	TRBV7-9	TGTGCCAGCAGCCCGGTTGACGAGCAGTACTTC	CASSPVDEQYF
NA	few	TRBJ1-1	TRBV19	TGTGCCAGTAGTTCTCTTTGGCGAGACAGTCACACTGAAGCTTTCTTT	CASSSLWRDSHTEAFF
NA	NA	TRBJ2-7	TRBV5-6	TGTGCCAGCAGCTTTGGCCAGTCGACCTACGAGCAGTACTTC	CASSFGQSTYEQYF